This T cell receptor (beta chain) is drawn from a study of blood T cell repertoires in COVID-19. For the study at large: Samples came from the United States, Italy and Spain, spanning acute and convalescent COVID-19. PBMCs, B-cell-depleted T cells, or T cells were the source of the cDNA or gDNA that made up the material.

After removal of 6 bases from V and 10 bases from J, the junction contained 7 bases not matched to a gene. The germline V gene encodes CDR1 LNHDA and CDR2 SQIVND (reference sequence). The CDR3 is made up of 14 amino acids. Original methodology: Reference gene primer amplification yielded estimated nucleated cell counts. The assay was immunoSEQ multiplex PCR, and TCRdb's table has in-frame clones only and misses some. The V and J calls and clone size come from that table; D and trimming were worked out from the DNA. Of about 210,000 clones listed, about nine tenths were seen once; the top ten hold approximately 1.5%.

Sequenced: peripheral blood. The chain is built from TRBV19 and TRBJ1-6, with 9 bases fitting TRBD1. The source of this sequence is a man aged 18 to 30 with active or convalescent COVID-19. For the CDR3, the DNA is TGTGCCAGTAGCCTCGGGACAGGGTCCTCACCCCTCCACTTT. It codes for CASSLGTGSSPLHF. Full variable domain (outside the CDR3, taken from reference TRBV19 and TRBJ1-6): DGGITQSPKYLFRKEGQNVTLSCEQNLNHDAMYWYRQDPGQGLRLIYYSQIVNDFQKGDIAEGYSVSREKKESFPLTVTSAQKNPTAFYLCASSLGTGSSPLHFGNGTRLTVT.